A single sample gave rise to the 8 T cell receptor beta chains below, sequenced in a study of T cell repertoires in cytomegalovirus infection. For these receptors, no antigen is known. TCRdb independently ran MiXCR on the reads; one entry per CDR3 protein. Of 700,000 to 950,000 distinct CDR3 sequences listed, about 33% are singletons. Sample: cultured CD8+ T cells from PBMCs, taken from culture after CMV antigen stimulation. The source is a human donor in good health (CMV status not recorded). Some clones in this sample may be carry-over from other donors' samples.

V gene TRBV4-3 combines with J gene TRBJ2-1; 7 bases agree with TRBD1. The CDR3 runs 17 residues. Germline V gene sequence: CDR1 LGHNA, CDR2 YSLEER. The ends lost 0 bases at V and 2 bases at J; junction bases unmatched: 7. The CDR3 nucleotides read TGCGCCAGCAGCCAAGATCCCCCGGGACAGCCCTACAATGAGCAGTTCTTC. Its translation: CASSQDPPGQPYNEQFF.

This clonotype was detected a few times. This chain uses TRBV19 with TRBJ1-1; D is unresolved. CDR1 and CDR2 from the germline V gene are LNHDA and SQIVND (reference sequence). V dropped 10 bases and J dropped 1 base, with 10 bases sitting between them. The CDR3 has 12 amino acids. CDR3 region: CATIHPNTEAFF. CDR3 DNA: TGTGCCACCATACACCCGAACACTGAAGCTTTCTTT.

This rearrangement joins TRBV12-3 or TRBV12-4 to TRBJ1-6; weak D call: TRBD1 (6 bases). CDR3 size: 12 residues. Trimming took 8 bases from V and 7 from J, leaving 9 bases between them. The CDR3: CASSGDNSPLHF. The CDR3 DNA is TGTGCCAGCTCAGGGGACAATTCACCCCTCCACTTT.

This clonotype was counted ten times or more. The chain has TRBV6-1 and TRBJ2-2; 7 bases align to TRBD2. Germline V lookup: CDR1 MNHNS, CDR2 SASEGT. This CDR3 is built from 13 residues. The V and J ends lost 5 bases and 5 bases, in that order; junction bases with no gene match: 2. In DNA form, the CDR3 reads TGTGCCAGCAGTCAGCGGGGAACCGGGGAGCTGTTTTTT. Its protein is CASSQRGTGELFF.

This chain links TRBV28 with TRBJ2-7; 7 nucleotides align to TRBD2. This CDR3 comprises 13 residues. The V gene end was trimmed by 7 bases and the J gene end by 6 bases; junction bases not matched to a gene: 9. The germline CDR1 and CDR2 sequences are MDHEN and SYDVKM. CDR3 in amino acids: CASTLAAGGEQYV. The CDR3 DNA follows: TGTGCCAGCACCCTAGCGGCCGGGGGCGAGCAGTACGTC.

The CDR3 loop is CATSREKGYPPLHF. CDR3 bases: TGTGCCACCAGCAGAGAAAAGGGGTATCCACCCCTCCACTTT. The chain combines TRBV15 with TRBJ1-6; a weak D match, TRBD1 (5 bases). CDR3 length: 14 residues. Trimming shortened V by 0 bases and J by 11 bases, and 11 bases separated the two germline ends. CDR1 is LNHNV and CDR2 is YYDKDF in the germline V gene (reference sequence). The entire variable domain, with the rest obtained from reference TRBV15 and TRBJ1-6, is as follows: DAMVIQNPRYQVTQFGKPVTLSCSQTLNHNVMYWYQQKSSQAPKLLFHYYDKDFNNEADTPDNFQSRRPNTSFCFLDIRSPGLGDTAMYLCATSREKGYPPLHFGNGTRLTVT.

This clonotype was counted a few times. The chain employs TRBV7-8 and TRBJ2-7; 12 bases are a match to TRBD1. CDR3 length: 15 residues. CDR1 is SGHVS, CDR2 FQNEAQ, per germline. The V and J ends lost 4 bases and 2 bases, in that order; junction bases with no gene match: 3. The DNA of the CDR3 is TGTGCCAGCAGCTGGGGACAGGGGGCGGCCTACGAGCAGTACTTC. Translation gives CASSWGQGAAYEQYF. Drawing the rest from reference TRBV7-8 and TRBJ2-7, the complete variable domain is GAGVSQSPRYKVAKRGQDVALRCDPISGHVSLFWYQQALGQGPEFLTYFQNEAQLDKSGLPSDRFFAERPEGSVSTLKIQRTQQEDSAVYLCASSWGQGAAYEQYFGPGTRLTVT.

The CDR3 here is CASSLTGTARDTQYF. In DNA form, the CDR3 reads TGTGCCAGCAGCTTAACTGGGACGGCCCGAGATACGCAGTATTTT. The chain uses TRBV5-5 and TRBJ2-3; D might be TRBD1 or TRBD2, each matching 5 bases. The V gene lost 2 bases and the J gene lost 5 bases, with 15 bases spanning the gap. The CDR3 runs to 15 residues. Germline-derived CDR1 and CDR2 are SGHKS and YYEKEE (reference sequence).